A selection of T cell receptor beta chains follows, all from one sample in a study of blood T cell repertoires in COVID-19. Assay: immunoSEQ multiplex PCR; the TCRdb copy retains only in-frame clones and omits some. The sample lists about 430,000 clones, around 89% occurring once. Sequenced material: PBMCs or T cells enriched from blood (not recorded which). These receptors were taken from a man in his thirties or forties who had recovered from COVID-19. CDR3s include the opening cysteine and the closing phenylalanine or tryptophan. D genes are given only for firm matches. Size values are once, few and many counts, or a class for expanded clones, and some rows have none.

DNA: TGTGCCAGCAGCCCCTACCGGGACAGCGGTAACTATGGCTACACCTTC; CDR3: CASSPYRDSGNYGYTF; V: TRBV6-2/TRBV6-3; J: TRBJ1-2; D: TRBD1; size: .
DNA: TGTGCCAGCAGCTCGGGACAGGGTTCTTATGGCTACACCTTC; CDR3: CASSSGQGSYGYTF; V: TRBV11-2; J: TRBJ1-2; D: TRBD1; size: .
DNA: TGTGCCAGCAGCCAAGGGGACACCGATCAGCCCCAGCATTTT; CDR3: CASSQGDTDQPQHF; V: TRBV3-1/TRBV3-2; J: TRBJ1-5; D: .; size: .
DNA: TGCGCCAGCAGTCAACGACAGCCGAACACTGAAGCTTTCTTT; CDR3: CASSQRQPNTEAFF; V: TRBV23-1; J: TRBJ1-1; D: .; size: .
DNA: TGTGCCAGCAGTAACTCCGGGACAGGGTCCCATGGCTACACCTTC; CDR3: CASSNSGTGSHGYTF; V: TRBV28; J: TRBJ1-2; D: TRBD1; size: .
DNA: TGTGCCACCGATCACCTTCTATCGAACACTGAAGCTTTCTTT; CDR3: CATDHLLSNTEAFF; V: TRBV6-5; J: TRBJ1-1; D: .; size: .
DNA: TGCAGTGCTAGTGTTTTTAGCGGGAGTAGGTACAATGAGCAGTTCTTC; CDR3: CSASVFSGSRYNEQFF; V: TRBV20-1; J: TRBJ2-1; D: TRBD2; size: .
DNA: TGTGCCAGCAGTTTATCTGGGATCCCACTAAGAGGACTAGCGGGAGGTACCCTTCGGGAGCAGTACTTC; CDR3: CASSLSGIPLRGLAGGTLREQYF; V: TRBV27; J: TRBJ2-7; D: TRBD2; size: .
DNA: TGTGCCAGCAGCTTCCGACAGGGCGCTAACTATGGCTACACCTTC; CDR3: CASSFRQGANYGYTF; V: TRBV5-4; J: TRBJ1-2; D: TRBD1; size: .
DNA: TGTGCCTCAACCGGGACTAGCGTTTACAATGAGCAGTTCTTC; CDR3: CASTGTSVYNEQFF; V: TRBV7-2; J: TRBJ2-1; D: TRBD2; size: .
DNA: TGTGCCAGCAGGGGAGTAGGTGAAAAACTGTTTTTT; CDR3: CASRGVGEKLFF; V: TRBV14; J: TRBJ1-4; D: .; size: .
DNA: TGTGCCAGCAGCTTAGCGGCCGGGTACCAGCAGTACTTC; CDR3: CASSLAAGYQQYF; V: TRBV7-9; J: TRBJ2-7; D: .; size: .
DNA: TGTGCCAGCAGCTTTGCCGGGACAGGGTTCGACGAGCAGTACTTC; CDR3: CASSFAGTGFDEQYF; V: TRBV11-1; J: TRBJ2-7; D: TRBD1; size: .
DNA: TGTGCCAGTAGTCCTCAGGGTCGGAAAAAAGCTTTCTTT; CDR3: CASSPQGRKKAFF; V: TRBV19; J: TRBJ1-1; D: .; size: .
DNA: TGTGCCAGCAGCTTAAGGGGAAAAAAACTGTTTTTT; CDR3: CASSLRGKKLFF; V: TRBV28; J: TRBJ1-4; D: .; size: .
DNA: TGTGCCAGCAGCTTCGGGAGCCAGGAAGAGACCCAGTACTTC; CDR3: CASSFGSQEETQYF; V: TRBV5-4; J: TRBJ2-5; D: .; size: .
DNA: TGTGCCAGCAGTTTCCTAGCGGGAGTATACGAGCAGTACTTC; CDR3: CASSFLAGVYEQYF; V: TRBV27; J: TRBJ2-7; D: TRBD2; size: .
DNA: TGTGCCAGCAGTCTCACTCAGGGCCACTCTGGAAACACCATATATTTT; CDR3: CASSLTQGHSGNTIYF; V: TRBV27; J: TRBJ1-3; D: .; size: .
DNA: TGTGCCAGCAGTCTCTATGGGGGCACCTACGAGCAGTACTTC; CDR3: CASSLYGGTYEQYF; V: TRBV2; J: TRBJ2-7; D: .; size: .
DNA: TGTGCCAGTAGTAGAGGGACTAGCGGGAGTTCGAATACGCAGTATTTT; CDR3: CASSRGTSGSSNTQYF; V: TRBV19; J: TRBJ2-3; D: TRBD2; size: many
DNA: TGTGCCAGCAGCGATTCAGGGGGCCCTTATAATTCACCCCTCCACTTT; CDR3: CASSDSGGPYNSPLHF; V: TRBV21-1; J: TRBJ1-6; D: .; size: .
DNA: TGTGCCAGCAGCTTGGGTGCGGGAACTGGCGAGACCCAGTACTTC; CDR3: CASSLGAGTGETQYF; V: TRBV5-8; J: TRBJ2-5; D: .; size: .
DNA: TGTGCCAGCAGCCTAGATTTAGATGGCTACACCTTC; CDR3: CASSLDLDGYTF; V: TRBV12-3/TRBV12-4; J: TRBJ1-2; D: .; size: .
DNA: TGCAGTGCTAGTAGGGGACAGCTGAACACTGAAGCTTTCTTT; CDR3: CSASRGQLNTEAFF; V: TRBV20-1; J: TRBJ1-1; D: TRBD1; size: .
DNA: TGTGCCAGCAGACCGACAATGATAGATGAGCAGTTCTTC; CDR3: CASRPTMIDEQFF; V: TRBV12-3/TRBV12-4; J: TRBJ2-1; D: .; size: .
DNA: TGTGCCTGGGTGGGTCCGACAGCTCTGGCTGGAAACACCATATATTTT; CDR3: CAWVGPTALAGNTIYF; V: TRBV30; J: TRBJ1-3; D: .; size: .
DNA: TGTGCCAGCAGCGGACTAGCGGGGACAACAGATACGCAGTATTTT; CDR3: CASSGLAGTTDTQYF; V: TRBV5-6; J: TRBJ2-3; D: TRBD2; size: .
DNA: TGCAGTGCTAGTGGACCGGGACTAGCGGTTAATGAGCAGTTCTTC; CDR3: CSASGPGLAVNEQFF; V: TRBV20-1; J: TRBJ2-1; D: TRBD2; size: .
DNA: TGCGCCAGCAGTGACGGTGGGGCCGCCTTCGGAGATACGCAGTATTTT; CDR3: CASSDGGAAFGDTQYF; V: TRBV10-1; J: TRBJ2-3; D: .; size: few
DNA: TGCGCCAGCAGCTTCGGGGGGATGAACACTGAAGCTTTCTTT; CDR3: CASSFGGMNTEAFF; V: TRBV5-1; J: TRBJ1-1; D: .; size: .
DNA: TGTGCCAGCAGCCAATCGGGGACTAGTCGGACCAACGAGCAGTTCTTC; CDR3: CASSQSGTSRTNEQFF; V: TRBV7-3; J: TRBJ2-1; D: TRBD2; size: .
DNA: TGTGCCAGTAGTAGGAGCGCAGTTAACTATGGCTACACCTTC; CDR3: CASSRSAVNYGYTF; V: TRBV19; J: TRBJ1-2; D: .; size: .
DNA: TGCGCCAGCAGCCCCGCCCCCCTGGGCGCCTACAATGAGCAGTTCTTC; CDR3: CASSPAPLGAYNEQFF; V: TRBV5-1; J: TRBJ2-1; D: .; size: .
DNA: TGTGCTAGCAGCTTAAGTACTAGCGTCCAGACCGGGGAGCTGTTTTTT; CDR3: CASSLSTSVQTGELFF; V: TRBV7-7; J: TRBJ2-2; D: TRBD2; size: .
DNA: TGTGCCAGCAGCTTAACCGGCGGGTCTAGCTCCTACGAGCAGTACTTC; CDR3: CASSLTGGSSSYEQYF; V: TRBV7-9; J: TRBJ2-7; D: .; size: once
DNA: TGTGCCAGCTCACGCGGGACAGCCACTAACTATGGCTACACCTTC; CDR3: CASSRGTATNYGYTF; V: TRBV18; J: TRBJ1-2; D: TRBD1; size: .
DNA: TGCAGCGTTGAAGATCGTCCGGGACAGGGATCCTACGAGCAGTACTTC; CDR3: CSVEDRPGQGSYEQYF; V: TRBV29-1; J: TRBJ2-7; D: TRBD1; size: .
DNA: TGTGCCAGCAGCGTAGATTTATCTGATGGCTACACCTTC; CDR3: CASSVDLSDGYTF; V: TRBV9; J: TRBJ1-2; D: .; size: .
DNA: TGTGCCTGGAATCGCGGGAGCTCCTACAATGAGCAGTTCTTC; CDR3: CAWNRGSSYNEQFF; V: TRBV30; J: TRBJ2-1; D: TRBD2; size: .
DNA: TGTGCCACCAGTGACCCACAGGGGAGTCCGAACTATGGCTACACCTTC; CDR3: CATSDPQGSPNYGYTF; V: TRBV24-1; J: TRBJ1-2; D: TRBD1; size: .
DNA: TGTGCCAGCAGCCAAGGGACAGGGGTTGGGACTAATGAAAAACTGTTTTTT; CDR3: CASSQGTGVGTNEKLFF; V: TRBV4-2; J: TRBJ1-4; D: TRBD1; size: .
DNA: TGTGCCAGCTCACCATTCGCGAAGGGGGTCTACAATGAGCAGTTCTTC; CDR3: CASSPFAKGVYNEQFF; V: TRBV18; J: TRBJ2-1; D: .; size: .
DNA: TGTGCCAGCAGCGTTCATGGACTAGCGGGAGGATCCGAGCAGTACTTC; CDR3: CASSVHGLAGGSEQYF; V: TRBV9; J: TRBJ2-7; D: TRBD2; size: .
DNA: TGTGCCAGCAGTGATCGGGGGGACGCTGAAGCTTTCTTT; CDR3: CASSDRGDAEAFF; V: TRBV2; J: TRBJ1-1; D: .; size: .
DNA: TGTGCCAGCAGTCCCGGGGCGGTGGGGGGCTATGGCTACACCTTC; CDR3: CASSPGAVGGYGYTF; V: TRBV28; J: TRBJ1-2; D: .; size: .
DNA: TGTGCCAGCAGCTTGGGACTCAATCTCAGAGGTTCACCCCTCCACTTT; CDR3: CASSLGLNLRGSPLHF; V: TRBV5-8; J: TRBJ1-6; D: .; size: .
DNA: TGCGCCAGCAGCTTGGCAGGGTTCACAGATACGCAGTATTTT; CDR3: CASSLAGFTDTQYF; V: TRBV5-1; J: TRBJ2-3; D: .; size: .
DNA: TGTGCCAGCAGTTACTACCTGGACAGTAATCAGCCCCAGCATTTT; CDR3: CASSYYLDSNQPQHF; V: TRBV6-5; J: TRBJ1-5; D: .; size: once
DNA: TGTGCCAGTAACATAGGGGGACAAACTTACAATGAGCAGTTCTTC; CDR3: CASNIGGQTYNEQFF; V: TRBV19; J: TRBJ2-1; D: .; size: .
DNA: TGTGCCAGCAGTTTAGCCGCTGTGACAGGGAAGGATGGCTACACCTTC; CDR3: CASSLAAVTGKDGYTF; V: TRBV28; J: TRBJ1-2; D: TRBD1; size: .
DNA: TGTGCCAGCAGTTTAATAGAAGAGACCCAGTACTTC; CDR3: CASSLIEETQYF; V: TRBV28; J: TRBJ2-5; D: .; size: .
DNA: TGTGCCAGCAGCCGAAAATTAACAGGATTTGAGCAGTTCTTC; CDR3: CASSRKLTGFEQFF; V: TRBV5-6; J: TRBJ2-1; D: .; size: .
DNA: TGTGCCAGCAGCGTGGCGGATACCTCCTACGAGCAGTACTTC; CDR3: CASSVADTSYEQYF; V: TRBV9; J: TRBJ2-7; D: .; size: .
DNA: TGTGCCAGCAGCCCGTCGACAGGGGTGGGTGGCTACACCTTC; CDR3: CASSPSTGVGGYTF; V: TRBV7-8; J: TRBJ1-2; D: TRBD1; size: .